What follows are 8 T cell receptor beta chains derived from one specimen sequenced in a study of shared clonotypes between healthy human individuals. Method: immunoSEQ multiplex PCR; TCRdb's copy keeps in-frame clones and lacks some. The sample lists 2 million to 2.5 million clones; less than 95% were seen once. The source material was naive CD4+ T cells from PBMCs. As to subset: CD45RA+ positively selected. These receptors all come from a young man in good health. Some clones in this sample may be carry-over from other donors' samples.

This clone was seen more than once but under ten times. The rearrangement links TRBV19 to TRBJ1-5; the D is unclear. CDR1 and CDR2 (germline): LNHDA, SQIVND (reference sequence). The CDR3 totals 15 residues. V shed 5 bases and J shed 0 bases, with 11 bases lying between them. The CDR3 loop is CASSWSGYSNQPQHF. As DNA, the CDR3 is TGTGCCAGTAGTTGGTCGGGATATAGCAATCAGCCCCAGCATTTT.

V and J are TRBV6-5 and TRBJ2-7; 11 bases are a match to TRBD1. CDR3 length equals 13 residues. The ends lost 5 bases at V and 6 bases at J; junction bases unmatched: 3. Germline CDR1 and CDR2: MNHEY and SVGAGI. CDR3 DNA sequence: TGTGCCAGCAGTATTGGGACAGGGGGCGAGCAGTACTTC. It encodes CASSIGTGGEQYF.

The chain recombines TRBV11-2 with TRBJ1-4, with 7 positions matching TRBD1. The CDR3 covers 13 residues. CDR1 and CDR2 (germline): SGHAT, FQNNGV. V dropped 4 bases and J dropped 13; count of bases not matched to a gene: 9. The CDR3 DNA follows: TGTGCCAGCAGCTCGAGGGGGCAGAATGGACTGTTTTTT. Translation gives CASSSRGQNGLFF.

This clone was counted once. V is TRBV28 and J is TRBJ2-7, with a tentative D call TRBD1 (7 bases). The CDR3 runs 15 residues. Germline values: CDR1 MDHEN, CDR2 SYDVKM. V was shortened by 6 bases and J by 3 bases, with 18 bases between the two germline ends. CDR3 in DNA: TGTGCCAGCAGGCGTTTTACAGGGGAGGTCTACGAGCAGTACTTC. Translation: CASRRFTGEVYEQYF.

The chain couples TRBV5-4 to TRBJ1-6, with a weak D call TRBD1 (6 bases). Per the germline V gene, CDR1 is SGHNT and CDR2 is YYREEE (reference sequence). V dropped 5 bases and J dropped 2 bases, with 8 bases sitting between them. There are 14 residues in the CDR3. In nucleotides, the CDR3 is TGTGCCAGCAGGGAGGGGGCCTATAATTCACCCCTCCACTTT. Its translation is CASREGAYNSPLHF.

This clone was detected a few times. V usage is TRBV30 and J usage is TRBJ1-1, with TRBD1 as a possible D gene (6 bases). CDR1 and CDR2 from the germline V gene are GTSNPN and SVGIG (reference sequence). Trimming left V 5 bases short and J 3 bases short, with 13 bases between. The CDR3 covers 13 residues. The CDR3 bases are TGTGCCTGGGGGCAGGGGAGGGACACTGAAGCTTTCTTT. Translated, it gives CAWGQGRDTEAFF.

The DNA for the CDR3 is TGTGCCAGCAGTTTGACCAGGGGTGGCTACACCTTC. Its translation: CASSLTRGGYTF. The rearrangement links TRBV28 to TRBJ1-2, with D possibly matching TRBD1 (6 bases). V lost 3 bases and J 7 bases, leaving 9 bases between the germline ends. Germline-derived CDR1 and CDR2 are MDHEN and SYDVKM. This CDR3 has 12 residues.

Concerning this clone itself: Distinct nucleotide sequences in the sample also encode this CDR3. The chain links TRBV7-2 to TRBJ2-7; TRBD1 might be the D (5 bases). CDR3 length equals 15 residues. V lost 4 bases, J lost 6 bases, and 19 bases lay in between. CDR1 and CDR2 from the germline V gene are SGHTA and FQGNSA. CDR3 loop: CASSSPGLISGEQYF. CDR3 nucleotide sequence: TGTGCCAGCAGCTCACCAGGGTTAATCAGTGGCGAGCAGTACTTC.